This T cell receptor beta chain was observed in a study of control samples from healthy donors and cancer patients. V dropped 2 bases and J dropped 0 bases, with 5 bases sitting between them. Germline V gives CDR1 MNHEY, CDR2 SMNVEV (reference sequence). The CDR3 sequence is 13 residues long. Method: immunoSEQ multiplex PCR; TCRdb's copy keeps in-frame clones and lacks some. In the table there are some 130,000 clones, about 90% of which are singletons. The material sequenced was blood. The rearrangement joins TRBV27 to TRBJ2-7; D is unresolved. The source is a woman aged 45-60 years in good health. DNA of the CDR3: TGTGCCAGCAGTTTAAGTAACTCCTACGAGCAGTACTTC. Translated: CASSLSNSYEQYF.